These T cell receptor beta chains were read from a single sample in a study of cytomegalovirus exposure and HLA in healthy donors. Some clones are missing from TCRdb's copy, which holds only in-frame ones; the method was immunoSEQ multiplex PCR. This repertoire shows some 150,000 clones, approximately 64% found once; its top ten account for 2% to 3%. What was sequenced was PBMCs. These receptors were obtained from a woman in her thirties or forties in good health and CMV-seronegative. CDR3s leave out the opening cysteine and the closing phenylalanine or tryptophan.

cdr3_length: 14
v_call: TRBV6-6
cdr3_aa: ASSQPVDRGGSPLH

cdr3_length: 13
v_call: TRBV2
cdr3_aa: ASSRTGADNQPQH

cdr3_length: 12
v_call: TRBV4-3
cdr3_aa: ASSQGTAGGTQY

cdr3_length: 12
v_call: TRBV9
cdr3_aa: ASSITGEVTEAF

cdr3_length: 12
v_call: TRBV2
cdr3_aa: ASKGQATYNEQF

cdr3_length: 13
v_call: TRBV25-1
cdr3_aa: ASSEYTRDTDTQY

cdr3_length: 12
v_call: TRBV12-5
cdr3_aa: ASGIGHMNTEAF

cdr3_length: 12
v_call: TRBV7-2
cdr3_aa: ASSLAGDYNEQF

cdr3_length: 13
v_call: TRBV4-3
cdr3_aa: ASSQGLGEQVGAF

cdr3_length: 15
v_call: TRBV7-2
cdr3_aa: ASSFGGRSGGAWEQY